This T cell receptor (beta chain) was sequenced during a study of blood T cell repertoires in COVID-19. V shed 5 bases, J shed 3 bases, and the junction held 10 bases outside the gene matches. The CDR3 length is 16 residues. CDR1 is MGHRA and CDR2 is YSYEKL in the germline V gene. In the authors' methods: Amplified reference gene primers provided the basis for estimating nucleated cell counts. The method was immunoSEQ multiplex PCR; TCRdb's version includes in-frame clones alone and lacks a portion of them. Clone size and the V and J calls come from that table; the DNA yielded D and trimming. The sample yields roughly 20,000 clones, approximately 91% seen once.

Sequenced material: peripheral blood. This chain joins TRBV4-1 and TRBJ2-1, with 7 positions matching TRBD2. The TCR comes from a man between 65 and 79 years old with active COVID-19. The CDR3: CASSTNYAGDYNEQFF. The DNA for the CDR3 is TGCGCCAGCAGCACCAATTACGCGGGGGACTACAATGAGCAGTTCTTC.